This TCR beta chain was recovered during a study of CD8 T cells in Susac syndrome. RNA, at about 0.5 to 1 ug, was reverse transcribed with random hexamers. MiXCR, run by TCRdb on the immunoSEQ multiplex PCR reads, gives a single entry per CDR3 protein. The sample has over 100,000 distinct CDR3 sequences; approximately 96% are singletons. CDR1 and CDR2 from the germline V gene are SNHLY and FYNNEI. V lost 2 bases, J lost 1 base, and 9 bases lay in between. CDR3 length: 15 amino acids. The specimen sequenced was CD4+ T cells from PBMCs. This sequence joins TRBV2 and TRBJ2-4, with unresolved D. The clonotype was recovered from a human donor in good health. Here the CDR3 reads CASSELGFAKNIQYF. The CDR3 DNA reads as TGTGCCAGCAGTGAACTGGGGTTCGCCAAAAACATTCAGTACTTC.